This T cell receptor (beta chain) was sequenced in a study of T cells in Graves' hyperthyroidism and ophthalmopathy. Study overall: The authors collected peripheral blood at initial diagnosis, before any treatment.

In its sample, this clonotype was seen many times. The CDR3 totals 12 residues. Looked up from germline, CDR1 is MNHEY and CDR2 is SMNVEV (reference sequence). V lost 6 bases to trimming and J lost 7 bases, with 10 bases between them. Amplified TCR beta CDR3 regions derived from RNA transcripts. The HTBI primer set served for first-round RT-PCR of the TCR CDR3. TCRdb recomputed calls from the multiplex PCR reads with MiXCR, one row per CDR3 protein. In the table there are about 300,000 distinct CDR3 sequences, about 14% of which are singletons. Used for diagnoses were clinical symptoms, serum thyroxine and TRAb, thyroid ultrasound and orbital computed tomography.

V and J are TRBV27 and TRBJ2-1; tentatively, D is TRBD1 or TRBD2 (5 bases each). The clonotype comes from a woman in her 30s with Graves' hyperthyroidism that later progressed to Graves' ophthalmopathy. Sample: blood. CDR3 amino acids: CASRRRENEQFF. The CDR3 DNA sequence: TGTGCCAGCAGGCGCAGGGAGAATGAGCAGTTCTTC.